This T cell receptor (beta chain) was retrieved from a study of graft-versus-host responses after intestinal transplantation. Profiled with immunoSEQ multiplex PCR; TCRdb holds only in-frame clones, not every one. The table lists 150,000 or so clones, roughly 91% of them singletons. CDR1 is SNHLY and CDR2 is FYNNEI in the germline V gene. The length of the CDR3 is 12 residues. As for this clone: Its specificity is not known.

The starting material was unstimulated CD4+ T cells sorted from spleen or lymph node cells, obtained before intestinal transplant. The V and J genes are TRBV2 and TRBJ2-5; no definite D call. TRBJ2-7 matches the DNA end more closely, so the J call is doubtful. The receptor's source is a human donor who received an intestinal transplant. The CDR3 DNA sequence: TGTGCCAGCAGTGAATCTGGCTACGAGCAGTACTTC. Its translation: CASSESGYEQYF.